This T cell receptor (beta chain) was sequenced in a study of blood T cell repertoires in COVID-19. Study background: Sites in the United States, Italy and Spain provided acute and convalescent COVID-19 samples.

This CDR3 is 13 amino acids long. Losses at the gene ends were 7 bases for V and 7 bases for J; bases not matched to a gene: 10. The germline gives CDR1 MDHEN, CDR2 SYDVKM. Original processing methods: Estimated nucleated cell counts came from reference gene primer amplification. Method: immunoSEQ multiplex PCR; TCRdb's copy keeps in-frame clones and lacks some. That table gives V, J and clone size, and the DNA gave D and trimming. Seen here are a few hundred thousand clones, about 87% observed once, and the top ten hold about 6.2%. The clonotype originates from a man between 60 and 75 years old who had recovered from COVID-19. The sample was peripheral blood. The V gene is TRBV28, the J gene TRBJ2-7; 7 bases line up with TRBD1. In DNA, the CDR3 is TGTGCCAGCACCCGACAGGGATCGGGGGAGCAGTACTTC. It specifies CASTRQGSGEQYF.